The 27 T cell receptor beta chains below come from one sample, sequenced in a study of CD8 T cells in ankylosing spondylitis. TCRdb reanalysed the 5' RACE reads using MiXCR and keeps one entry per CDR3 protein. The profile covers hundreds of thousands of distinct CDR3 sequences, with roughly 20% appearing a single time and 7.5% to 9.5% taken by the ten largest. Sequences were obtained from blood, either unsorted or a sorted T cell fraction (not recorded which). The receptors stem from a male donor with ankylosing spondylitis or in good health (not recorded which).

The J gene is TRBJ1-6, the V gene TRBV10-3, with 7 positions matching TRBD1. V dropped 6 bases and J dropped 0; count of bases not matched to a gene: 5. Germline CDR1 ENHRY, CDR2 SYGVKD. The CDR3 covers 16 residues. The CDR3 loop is CAISPQGSSYNSPLHF. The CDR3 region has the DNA TGTGCCATCAGCCCACAGGGGAGCTCCTATAATTCACCCCTCCACTTT.

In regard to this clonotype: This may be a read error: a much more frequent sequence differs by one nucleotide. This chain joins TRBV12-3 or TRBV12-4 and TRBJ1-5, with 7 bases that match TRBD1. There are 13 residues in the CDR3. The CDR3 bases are TGTGCCAGCGGTTTGAGGGGGCTTCAGCCCCAGCATTTT. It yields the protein CASGLRGLQPQHF.

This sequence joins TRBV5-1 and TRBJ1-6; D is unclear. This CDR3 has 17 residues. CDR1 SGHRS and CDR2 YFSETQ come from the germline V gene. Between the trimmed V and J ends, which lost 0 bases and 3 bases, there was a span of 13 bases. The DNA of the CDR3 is TGCGCCAGCAGCTTGGCGCCGGGTGAGGACTATAATTCACCCCTCCACTTT. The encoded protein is CASSLAPGEDYNSPLHF.

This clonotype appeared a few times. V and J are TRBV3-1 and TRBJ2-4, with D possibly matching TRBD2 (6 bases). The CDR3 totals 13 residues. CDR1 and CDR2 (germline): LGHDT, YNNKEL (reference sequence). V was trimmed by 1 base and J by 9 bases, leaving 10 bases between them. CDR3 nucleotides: TGTGCCAGCAGCCAAGGGGGGACTCTCATTCAGTACTTC. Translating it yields CASSQGGTLIQYF.

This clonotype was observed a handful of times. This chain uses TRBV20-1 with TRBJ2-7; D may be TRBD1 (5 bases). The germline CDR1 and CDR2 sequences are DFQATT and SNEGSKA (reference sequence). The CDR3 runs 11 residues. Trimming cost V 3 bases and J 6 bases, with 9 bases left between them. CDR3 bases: TGCAGTGCTAGTCAGGGTTCCGAGCAGTACGTC. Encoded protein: CSASQGSEQYV.

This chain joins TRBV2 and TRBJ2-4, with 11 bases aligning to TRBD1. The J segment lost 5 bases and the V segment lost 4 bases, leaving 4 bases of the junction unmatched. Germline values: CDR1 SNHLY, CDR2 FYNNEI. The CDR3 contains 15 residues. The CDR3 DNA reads TGTGCCAGCAGTGGGACAGGGGGCTTCCAAAACATTCAGTACTTC. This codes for CASSGTGGFQNIQYF.

In nucleotides, the CDR3 is TGTGCCAGCAGTCCCACAGGGGTGACGCACACCATATATTTT. As protein: CASSPTGVTHTIYF. The chain combines TRBV27 with TRBJ1-3; 7 bases line up with TRBD1. Germline loops: CDR1 MNHEY, CDR2 SMNVEV (reference sequence). This CDR3 has 14 amino acids. The V gene end was trimmed by 5 bases and the J gene end by 8 bases; junction bases not matched to a gene: 9.

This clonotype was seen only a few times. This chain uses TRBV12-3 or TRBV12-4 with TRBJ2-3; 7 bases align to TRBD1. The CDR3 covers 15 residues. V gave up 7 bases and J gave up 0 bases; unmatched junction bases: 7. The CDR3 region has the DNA TGTGCCAGCACCCCGAGGGGGCTCAGCACAGATACGCAGTATTTT. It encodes CASTPRGLSTDTQYF.

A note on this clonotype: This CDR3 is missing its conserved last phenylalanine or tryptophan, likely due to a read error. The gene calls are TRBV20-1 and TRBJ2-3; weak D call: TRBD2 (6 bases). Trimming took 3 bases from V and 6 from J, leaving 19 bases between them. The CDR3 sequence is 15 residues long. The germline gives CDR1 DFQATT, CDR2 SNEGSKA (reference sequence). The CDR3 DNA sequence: TGCAGTGCTAGGGGCCCTAGCGAGACCCTGGATACGCAGTATATT. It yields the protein CSARGPSETLDTQYI.

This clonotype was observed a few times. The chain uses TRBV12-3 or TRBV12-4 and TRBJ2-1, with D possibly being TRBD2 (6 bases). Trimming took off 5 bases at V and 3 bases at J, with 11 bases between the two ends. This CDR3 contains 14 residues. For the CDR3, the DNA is TGTGCCAGCAGTGGTGCGGGGTACTACAATGAGCAGTTCTTC. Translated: CASSGAGYYNEQFF.

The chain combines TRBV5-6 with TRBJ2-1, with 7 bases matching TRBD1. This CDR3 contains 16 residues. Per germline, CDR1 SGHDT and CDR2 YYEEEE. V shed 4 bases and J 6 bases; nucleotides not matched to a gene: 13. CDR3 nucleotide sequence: TGTGCCAGCAGCATAGGGACAGCAAGGTCTGGCAATGAGCAGTTCTTC. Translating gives CASSIGTARSGNEQFF.

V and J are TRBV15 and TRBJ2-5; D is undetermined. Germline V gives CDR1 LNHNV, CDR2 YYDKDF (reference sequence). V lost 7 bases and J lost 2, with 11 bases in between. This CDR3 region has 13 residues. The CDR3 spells CATTSGGQETQYF. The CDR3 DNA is TGTGCCACCACGAGTGGCGGACAAGAGACCCAGTACTTC.

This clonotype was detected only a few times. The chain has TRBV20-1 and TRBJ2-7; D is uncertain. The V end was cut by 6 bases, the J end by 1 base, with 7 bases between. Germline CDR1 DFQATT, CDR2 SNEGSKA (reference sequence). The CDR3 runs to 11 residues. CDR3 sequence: CSAVTSYEQYV. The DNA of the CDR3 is TGCAGTGCCGTTACATCCTACGAGCAGTACGTC.

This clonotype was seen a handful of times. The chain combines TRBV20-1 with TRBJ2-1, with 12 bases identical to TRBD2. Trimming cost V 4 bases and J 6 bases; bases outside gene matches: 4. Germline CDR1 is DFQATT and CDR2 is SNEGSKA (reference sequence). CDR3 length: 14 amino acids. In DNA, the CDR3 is TGCAGTGCTAATCTAGCGGGGGGGGTCAATGAGCAGTTCTTC. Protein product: CSANLAGGVNEQFF.

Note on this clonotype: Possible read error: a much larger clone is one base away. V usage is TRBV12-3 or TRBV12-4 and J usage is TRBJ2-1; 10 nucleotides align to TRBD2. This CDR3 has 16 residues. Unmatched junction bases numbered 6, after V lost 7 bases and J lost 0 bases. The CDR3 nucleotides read TGTGCCAGCACCCAACTAGCGGGGAGCTCCTACAATGAGCAGTTCTTC. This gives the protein CASTQLAGSSYNEQFF.

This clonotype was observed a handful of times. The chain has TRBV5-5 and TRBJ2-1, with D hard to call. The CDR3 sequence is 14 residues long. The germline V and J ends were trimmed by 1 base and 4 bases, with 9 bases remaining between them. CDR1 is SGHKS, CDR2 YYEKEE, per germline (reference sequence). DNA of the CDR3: TGTGCCAGCAGCTTGTATGAGAGATACAATGAGCAGTTCTTC. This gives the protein CASSLYERYNEQFF.

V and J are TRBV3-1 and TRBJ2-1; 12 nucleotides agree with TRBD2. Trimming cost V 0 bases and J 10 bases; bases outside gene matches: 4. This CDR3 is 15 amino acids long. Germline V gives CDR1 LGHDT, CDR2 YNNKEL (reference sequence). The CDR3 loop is CASSQDVLAGGEQFF. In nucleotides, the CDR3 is TGTGCCAGCAGCCAAGATGTCCTAGCGGGAGGGGAGCAGTTCTTC.

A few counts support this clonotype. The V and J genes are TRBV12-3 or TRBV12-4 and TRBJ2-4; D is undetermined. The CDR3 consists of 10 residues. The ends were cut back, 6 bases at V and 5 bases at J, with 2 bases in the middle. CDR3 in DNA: TGTGCCAGCAGCGAAAACATTCAGTACTTC. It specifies CASSENIQYF.

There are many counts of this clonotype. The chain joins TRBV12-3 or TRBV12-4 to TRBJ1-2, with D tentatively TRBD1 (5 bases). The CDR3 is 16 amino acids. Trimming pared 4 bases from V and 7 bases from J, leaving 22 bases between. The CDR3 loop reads CASSSVGIGASIGYTF. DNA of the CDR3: TGTGCCAGCAGTTCCGTAGGCATCGGGGCCTCTATTGGCTACACCTTC.

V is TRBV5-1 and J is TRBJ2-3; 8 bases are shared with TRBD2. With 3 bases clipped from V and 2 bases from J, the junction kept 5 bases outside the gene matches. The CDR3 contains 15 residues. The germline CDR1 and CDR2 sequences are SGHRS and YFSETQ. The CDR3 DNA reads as TGCGCCAGCAGCTCCGGGACTAGTCCCACAGATACGCAGTATTTT. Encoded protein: CASSSGTSPTDTQYF.

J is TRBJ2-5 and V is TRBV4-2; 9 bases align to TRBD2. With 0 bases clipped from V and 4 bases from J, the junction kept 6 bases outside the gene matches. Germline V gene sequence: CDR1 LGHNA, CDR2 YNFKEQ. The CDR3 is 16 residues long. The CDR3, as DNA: TGTGCCAGCAGCCAAGATTTTCGCGGGAGGGGAGAGACCCAGTACTTC. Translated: CASSQDFRGRGETQYF.

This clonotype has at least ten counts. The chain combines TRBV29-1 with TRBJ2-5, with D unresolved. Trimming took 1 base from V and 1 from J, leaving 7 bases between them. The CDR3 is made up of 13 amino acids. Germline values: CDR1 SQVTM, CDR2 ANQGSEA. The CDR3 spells CSVEGKIQETQYF. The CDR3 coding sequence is TGCAGCGTTGAAGGGAAGATCCAAGAGACCCAGTACTTC.

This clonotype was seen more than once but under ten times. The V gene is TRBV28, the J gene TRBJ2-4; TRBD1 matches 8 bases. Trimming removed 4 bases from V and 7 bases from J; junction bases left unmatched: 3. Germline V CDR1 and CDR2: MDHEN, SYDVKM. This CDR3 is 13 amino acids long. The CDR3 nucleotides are TGTGCCAGCAGTTCCTGGACAGGGAACATTCAGTACTTC. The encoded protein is CASSSWTGNIQYF.

CDR3 in DNA: TGTGCCAGCACGACTACACTTCAAGAGACCCAGTACTTC. This codes for CASTTTLQETQYF. V gene TRBV7-9 combines with J gene TRBJ2-5; maybe TRBD2 (5 bases). The germline CDR1 and CDR2 sequences are SEHNR and FQNEAQ (reference sequence). Trimming stripped 7 bases from V and 2 bases from J, with 11 bases between. The CDR3 contains 13 residues.

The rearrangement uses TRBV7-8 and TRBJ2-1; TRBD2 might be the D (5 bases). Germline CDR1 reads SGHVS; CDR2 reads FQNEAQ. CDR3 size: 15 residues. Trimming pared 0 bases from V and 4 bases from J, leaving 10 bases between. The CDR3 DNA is TGTGCCAGCAGCTTAGCGGAGGCAGTTTACAATGAGCAGTTCTTC. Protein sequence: CASSLAEAVYNEQFF. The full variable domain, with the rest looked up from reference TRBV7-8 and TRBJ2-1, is GAGVSQSPRYKVAKRGQDVALRCDPISGHVSLFWYQQALGQGPEFLTYFQNEAQLDKSGLPSDRFFAERPEGSVSTLKIQRTQQEDSAVYLCASSLAEAVYNEQFFGPGTRLTVL.

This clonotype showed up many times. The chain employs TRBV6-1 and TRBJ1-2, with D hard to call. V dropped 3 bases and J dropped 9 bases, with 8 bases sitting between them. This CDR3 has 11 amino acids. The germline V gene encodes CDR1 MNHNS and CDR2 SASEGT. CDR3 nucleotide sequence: TGTGCCAGCAGTGATCGGGGTAGCTACACCTTC. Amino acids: CASSDRGSYTF.

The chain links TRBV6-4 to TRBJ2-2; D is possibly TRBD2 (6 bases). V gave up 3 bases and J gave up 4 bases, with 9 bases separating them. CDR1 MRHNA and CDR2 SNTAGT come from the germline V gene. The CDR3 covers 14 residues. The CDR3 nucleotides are TGTGCCAGCAGTGAGGAGGGGAGCACCGGGGAGCTGTTTTTT. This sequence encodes CASSEEGSTGELFF.